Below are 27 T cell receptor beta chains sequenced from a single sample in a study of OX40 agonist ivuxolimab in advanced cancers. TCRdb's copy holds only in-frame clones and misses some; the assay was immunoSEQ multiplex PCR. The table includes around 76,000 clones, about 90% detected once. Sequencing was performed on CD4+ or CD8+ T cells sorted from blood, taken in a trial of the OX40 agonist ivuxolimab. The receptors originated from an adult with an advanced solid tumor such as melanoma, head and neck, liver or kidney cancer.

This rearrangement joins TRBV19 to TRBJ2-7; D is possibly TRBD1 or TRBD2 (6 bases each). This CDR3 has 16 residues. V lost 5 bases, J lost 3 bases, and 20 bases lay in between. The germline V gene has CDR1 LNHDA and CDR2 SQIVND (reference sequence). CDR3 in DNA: TGTGCCAGTAGTGTAGGCTGGGGGGACATCGACTACGAGCAGTACTTC. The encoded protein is CASSVGWGDIDYEQYF.

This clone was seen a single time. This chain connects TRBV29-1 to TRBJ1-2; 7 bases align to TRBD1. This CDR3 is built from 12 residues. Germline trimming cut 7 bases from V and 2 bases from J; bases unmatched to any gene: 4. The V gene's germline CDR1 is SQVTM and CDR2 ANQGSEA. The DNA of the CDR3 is TGCAGCGCTTCAGGGGGGAACTATGGCTACACCTTC. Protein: CSASGGNYGYTF.

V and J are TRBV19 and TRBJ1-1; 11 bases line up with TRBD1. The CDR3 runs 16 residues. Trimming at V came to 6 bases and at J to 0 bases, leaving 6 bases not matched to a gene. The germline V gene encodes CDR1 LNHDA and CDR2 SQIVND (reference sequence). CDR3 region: CASRPGTGGMNTEAFF. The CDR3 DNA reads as TGTGCCAGTAGACCCGGGACAGGGGGTATGAACACTGAAGCTTTCTTT. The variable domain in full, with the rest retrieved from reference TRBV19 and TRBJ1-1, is DGGITQSPKYLFRKEGQNVTLSCEQNLNHDAMYWYRQDPGQGLRLIYYSQIVNDFQKGDIAEGYSVSREKKESFPLTVTSAQKNPTAFYLCASRPGTGGMNTEAFFGQGTRLTVV.

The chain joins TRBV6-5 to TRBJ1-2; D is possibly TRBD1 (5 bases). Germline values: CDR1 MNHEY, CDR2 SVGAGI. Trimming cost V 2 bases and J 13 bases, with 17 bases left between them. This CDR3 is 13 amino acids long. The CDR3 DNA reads TGTGCCAGCAGTTACATCGGGACGTTTGGGCGCACCTTC. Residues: CASSYIGTFGRTF.

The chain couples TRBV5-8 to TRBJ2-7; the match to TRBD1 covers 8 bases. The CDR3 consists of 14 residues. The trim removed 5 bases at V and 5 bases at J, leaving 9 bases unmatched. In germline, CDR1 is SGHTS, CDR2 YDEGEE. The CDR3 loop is CASRKVDRVNEQYF. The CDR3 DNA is TGTGCCAGCAGGAAAGTGGACAGGGTTAACGAGCAGTACTTC.

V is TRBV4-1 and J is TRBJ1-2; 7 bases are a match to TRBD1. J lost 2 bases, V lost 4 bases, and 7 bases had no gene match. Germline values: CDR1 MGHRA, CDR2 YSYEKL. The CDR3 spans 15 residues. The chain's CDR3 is CASSPGGGGNYGYTF. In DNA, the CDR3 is TGCGCCAGCAGCCCGGGCGGAGGGGGCAACTATGGCTACACCTTC.

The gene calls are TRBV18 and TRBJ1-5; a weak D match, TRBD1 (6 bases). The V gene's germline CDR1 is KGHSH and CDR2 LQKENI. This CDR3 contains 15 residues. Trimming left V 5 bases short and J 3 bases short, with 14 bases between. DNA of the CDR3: TGTGCCAGCTCAAGACAGGCAGCCGACAATCAGCCCCAGCATTTT. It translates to CASSRQAADNQPQHF. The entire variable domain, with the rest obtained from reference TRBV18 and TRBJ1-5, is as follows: NAGVMQNPRHLVRRRGQEARLRCSPMKGHSHVYWYRQLPEEGLKFMVYLQKENIIDESGMPKERFSAEFPKEGPSILRIQQVVRGDSAAYFCASSRQAADNQPQHFGDGTRLSIL.

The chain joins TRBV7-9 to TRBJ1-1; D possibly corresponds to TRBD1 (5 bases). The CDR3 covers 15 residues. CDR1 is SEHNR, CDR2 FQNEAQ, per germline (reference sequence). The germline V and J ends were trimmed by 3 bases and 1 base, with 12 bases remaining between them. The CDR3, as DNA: TGTGCCAGCAGCTTCCCGCAGGGTACGAACACTGAAGCTTTCTTT. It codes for CASSFPQGTNTEAFF.

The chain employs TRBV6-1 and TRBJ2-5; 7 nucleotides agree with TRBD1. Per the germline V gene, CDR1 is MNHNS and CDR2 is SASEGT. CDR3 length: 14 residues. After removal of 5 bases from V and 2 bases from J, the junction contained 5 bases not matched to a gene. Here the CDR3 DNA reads TGTGCCAGCAGTCGACAGGGTTTGCAAGAGACCCAGTACTTC. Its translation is CASSRQGLQETQYF.

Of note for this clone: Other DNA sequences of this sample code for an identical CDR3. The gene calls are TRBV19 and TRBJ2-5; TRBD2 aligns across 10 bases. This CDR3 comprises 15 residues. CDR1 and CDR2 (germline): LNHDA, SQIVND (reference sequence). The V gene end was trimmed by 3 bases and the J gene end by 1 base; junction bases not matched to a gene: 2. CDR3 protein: CASSITSGIQETQYF. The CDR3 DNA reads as TGTGCCAGTAGTATCACTAGCGGGATCCAAGAGACCCAGTACTTC.

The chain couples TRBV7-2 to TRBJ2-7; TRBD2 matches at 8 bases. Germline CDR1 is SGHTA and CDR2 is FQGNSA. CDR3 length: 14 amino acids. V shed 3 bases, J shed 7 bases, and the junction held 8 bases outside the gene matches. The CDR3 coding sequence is TGTGCCAGCAGCTTTAGCGGGGCGGGCTGGGAGCAGTACTTC. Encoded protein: CASSFSGAGWEQYF.

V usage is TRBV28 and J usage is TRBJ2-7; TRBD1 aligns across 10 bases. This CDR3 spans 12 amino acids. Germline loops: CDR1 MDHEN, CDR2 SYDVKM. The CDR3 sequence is CATGTGVGEQYF. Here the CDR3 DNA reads TGTGCGACCGGGACAGGGGTCGGCGAGCAGTACTTC.

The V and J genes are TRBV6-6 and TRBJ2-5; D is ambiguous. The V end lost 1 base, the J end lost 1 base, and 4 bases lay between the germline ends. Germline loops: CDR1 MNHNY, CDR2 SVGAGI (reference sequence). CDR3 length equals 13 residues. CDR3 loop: CASSYWGQETQYF. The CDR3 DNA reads TGTGCCAGCAGTTACTGGGGCCAAGAGACCCAGTACTTC.

The CDR3 protein is CASSSETGRKDQPQHF. The CDR3 DNA follows: TGTGCCAGCAGCTCCGAGACAGGGAGGAAGGATCAGCCCCAGCATTTT. The chain joins TRBV5-6 to TRBJ1-5, with 7 bases matching TRBD1. CDR1 SGHDT and CDR2 YYEEEE come from the germline V gene. With 3 bases clipped from V and 5 bases from J, the junction kept 11 bases outside the gene matches. The CDR3 covers 16 residues. The variable domain in full, completed from reference TRBV5-6 and TRBJ1-5, reads DAGVTQSPTHLIKTRGQQVTLRCSPKSGHDTVSWYQQALGQGPQFIFQYYEEEERQRGNFPDRFSGHQFPNYSSELNVNALLLGDSALYLCASSSETGRKDQPQHFGDGTRLSIL.

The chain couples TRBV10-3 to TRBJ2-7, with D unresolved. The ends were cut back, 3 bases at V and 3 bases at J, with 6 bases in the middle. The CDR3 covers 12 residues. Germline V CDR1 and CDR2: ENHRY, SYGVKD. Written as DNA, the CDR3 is TGTGCCATCAGTGAAGGAATCTACGAGCAGTACTTC. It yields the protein CAISEGIYEQYF.

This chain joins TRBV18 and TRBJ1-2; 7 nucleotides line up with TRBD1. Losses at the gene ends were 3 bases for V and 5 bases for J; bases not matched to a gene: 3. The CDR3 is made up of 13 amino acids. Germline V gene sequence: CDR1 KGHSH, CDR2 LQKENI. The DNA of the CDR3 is TGTGCCAGCTCACCGGGACAGATGTATGGCTACACCTTC. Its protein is CASSPGQMYGYTF.

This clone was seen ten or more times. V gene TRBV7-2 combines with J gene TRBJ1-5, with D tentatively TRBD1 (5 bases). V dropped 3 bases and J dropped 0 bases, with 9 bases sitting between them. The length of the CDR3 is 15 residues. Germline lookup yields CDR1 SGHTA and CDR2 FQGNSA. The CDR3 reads CASSLTVNSNQPQHF. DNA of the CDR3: TGTGCCAGCAGCTTGACAGTTAATAGCAATCAGCCCCAGCATTTT.

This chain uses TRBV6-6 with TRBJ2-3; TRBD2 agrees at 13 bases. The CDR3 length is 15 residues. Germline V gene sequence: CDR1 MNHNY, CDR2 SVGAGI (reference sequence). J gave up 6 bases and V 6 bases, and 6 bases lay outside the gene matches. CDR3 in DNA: TGTGCCAGCAGCCTCGGACTAGCGGGGGTGGATACGCAGTATTTT. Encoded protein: CASSLGLAGVDTQYF.

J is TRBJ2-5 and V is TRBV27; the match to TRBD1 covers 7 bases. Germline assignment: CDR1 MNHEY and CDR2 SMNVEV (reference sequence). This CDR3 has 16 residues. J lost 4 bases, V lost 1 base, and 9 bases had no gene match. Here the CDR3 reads CASSLWGRGSGETQYF. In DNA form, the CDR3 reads TGTGCCAGCAGTTTATGGGGCAGGGGGAGTGGAGAGACCCAGTACTTC.

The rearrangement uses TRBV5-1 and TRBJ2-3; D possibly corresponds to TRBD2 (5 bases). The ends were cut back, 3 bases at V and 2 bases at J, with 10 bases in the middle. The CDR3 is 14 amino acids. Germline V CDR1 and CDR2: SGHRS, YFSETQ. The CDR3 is CASSSQEVTDTQYF. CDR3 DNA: TGCGCCAGCAGCTCTCAGGAGGTCACAGATACGCAGTATTTT.

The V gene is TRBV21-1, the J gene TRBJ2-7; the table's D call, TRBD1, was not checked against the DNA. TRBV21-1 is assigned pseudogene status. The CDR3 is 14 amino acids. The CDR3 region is CASSNKDTTYEQYF. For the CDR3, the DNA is TGTGCCAGCAGCAATAAAGACACCACCTACGAGCAGTACTTC.

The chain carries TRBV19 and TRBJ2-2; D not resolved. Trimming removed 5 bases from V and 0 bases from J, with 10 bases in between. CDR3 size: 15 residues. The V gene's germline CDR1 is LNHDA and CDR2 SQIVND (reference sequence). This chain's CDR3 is CASSPQAANTGELFF. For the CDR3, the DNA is TGTGCCAGTAGTCCCCAGGCCGCGAACACCGGGGAGCTGTTTTTT.

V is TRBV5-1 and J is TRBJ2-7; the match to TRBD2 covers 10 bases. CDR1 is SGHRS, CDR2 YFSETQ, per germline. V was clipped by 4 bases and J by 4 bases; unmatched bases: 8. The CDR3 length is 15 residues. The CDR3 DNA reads TGCGCCAGCAGCCCCCGGACTAGCGGAGGATACGAGCAGTACTTC. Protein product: CASSPRTSGGYEQYF.

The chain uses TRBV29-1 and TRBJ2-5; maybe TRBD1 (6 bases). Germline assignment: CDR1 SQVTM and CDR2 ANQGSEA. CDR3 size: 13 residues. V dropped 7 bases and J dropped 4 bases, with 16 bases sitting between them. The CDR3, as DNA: TGCAGCGCTCACAGGGCCCCGGGAGAGACCCAGTACTTC. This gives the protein CSAHRAPGETQYF.

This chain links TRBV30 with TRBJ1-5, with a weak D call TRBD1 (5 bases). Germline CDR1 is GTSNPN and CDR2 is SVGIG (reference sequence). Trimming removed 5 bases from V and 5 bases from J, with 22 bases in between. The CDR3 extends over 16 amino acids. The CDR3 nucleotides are TGTGCCTGGCAGAAAAGACTGGGGGGGGTGGATCAGCCCCAGCATTTT. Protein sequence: CAWQKRLGGVDQPQHF.

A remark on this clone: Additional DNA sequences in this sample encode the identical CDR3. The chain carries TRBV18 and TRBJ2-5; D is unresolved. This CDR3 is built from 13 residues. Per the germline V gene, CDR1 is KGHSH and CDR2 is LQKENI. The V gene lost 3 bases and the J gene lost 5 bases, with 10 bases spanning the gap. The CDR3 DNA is TGTGCCAGCTCACCGGGCCTCGGGGAGACCCAGTACTTC. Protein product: CASSPGLGETQYF.

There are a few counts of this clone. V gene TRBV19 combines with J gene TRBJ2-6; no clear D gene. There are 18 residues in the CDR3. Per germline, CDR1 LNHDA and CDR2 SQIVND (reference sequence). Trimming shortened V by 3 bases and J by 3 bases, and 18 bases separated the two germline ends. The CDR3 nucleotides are TGTGCCAGTAGTATCCCCTATGCAAGTCCTAGTGGGGCCAACGTCCTGACTTTC. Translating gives CASSIPYASPSGANVLTF. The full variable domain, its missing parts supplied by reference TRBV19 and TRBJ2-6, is DGGITQSPKYLFRKEGQNVTLSCEQNLNHDAMYWYRQDPGQGLRLIYYSQIVNDFQKGDIAEGYSVSREKKESFPLTVTSAQKNPTAFYLCASSIPYASPSGANVLTFGAGSRLTVL.